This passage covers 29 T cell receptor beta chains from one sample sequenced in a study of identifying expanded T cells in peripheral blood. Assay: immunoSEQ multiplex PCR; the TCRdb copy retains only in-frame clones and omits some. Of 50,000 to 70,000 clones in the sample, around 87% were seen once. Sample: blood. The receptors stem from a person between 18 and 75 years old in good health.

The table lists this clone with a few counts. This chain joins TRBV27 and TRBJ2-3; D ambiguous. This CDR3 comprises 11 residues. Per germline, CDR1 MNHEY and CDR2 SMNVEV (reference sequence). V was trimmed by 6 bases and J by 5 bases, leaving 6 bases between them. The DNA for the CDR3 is TGTGCCAGCAGCCAGGAAGATACGCAGTATTTT. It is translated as CASSQEDTQYF.

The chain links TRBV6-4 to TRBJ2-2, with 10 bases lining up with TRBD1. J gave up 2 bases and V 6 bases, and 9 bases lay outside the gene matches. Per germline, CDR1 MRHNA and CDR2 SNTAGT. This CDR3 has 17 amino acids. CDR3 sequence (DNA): TGTGCCAGCAGCGGCCGCGGGACAGGGGAAAACACCGGGGAGCTGTTTTTT. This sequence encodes CASSGRGTGENTGELFF.

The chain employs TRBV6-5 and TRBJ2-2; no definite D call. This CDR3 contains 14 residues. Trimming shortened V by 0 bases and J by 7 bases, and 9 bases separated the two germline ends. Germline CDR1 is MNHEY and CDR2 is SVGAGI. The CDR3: CASSYSRGGGELFF. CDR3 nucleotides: TGTGCCAGCAGTTACTCGAGAGGTGGCGGGGAGCTGTTTTTT.

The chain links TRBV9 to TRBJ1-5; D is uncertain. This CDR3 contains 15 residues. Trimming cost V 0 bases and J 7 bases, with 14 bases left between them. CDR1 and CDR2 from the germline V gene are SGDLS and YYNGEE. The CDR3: CASSVDSSFNQPQHF. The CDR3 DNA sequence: TGTGCCAGCAGCGTAGATAGCAGTTTTAACCAGCCCCAGCATTTT.

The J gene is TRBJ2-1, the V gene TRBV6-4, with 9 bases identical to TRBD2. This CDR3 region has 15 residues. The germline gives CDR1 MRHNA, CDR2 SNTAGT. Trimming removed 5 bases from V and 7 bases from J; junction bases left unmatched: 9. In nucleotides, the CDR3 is TGTGCCAGCAGTTTAGGGACTAGCACGCCGAATGAGCAGTTCTTC. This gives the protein CASSLGTSTPNEQFF.

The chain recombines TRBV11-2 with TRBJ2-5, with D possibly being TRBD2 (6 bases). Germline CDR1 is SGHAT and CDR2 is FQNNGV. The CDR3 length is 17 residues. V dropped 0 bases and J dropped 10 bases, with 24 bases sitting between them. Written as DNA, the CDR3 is TGTGCCAGCAGCTTAGATGCGGGCGGGATCAGGGCGTGGAACCAGTACTTC. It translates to CASSLDAGGIRAWNQYF.

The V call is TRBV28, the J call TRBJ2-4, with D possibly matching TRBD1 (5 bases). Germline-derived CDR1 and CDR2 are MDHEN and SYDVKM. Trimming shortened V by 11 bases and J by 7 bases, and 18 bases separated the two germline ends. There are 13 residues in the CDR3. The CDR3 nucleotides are TGTGCCGGGGCAGGCAGGCCTGAGAACATTCAGTACTTC. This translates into CAGAGRPENIQYF.

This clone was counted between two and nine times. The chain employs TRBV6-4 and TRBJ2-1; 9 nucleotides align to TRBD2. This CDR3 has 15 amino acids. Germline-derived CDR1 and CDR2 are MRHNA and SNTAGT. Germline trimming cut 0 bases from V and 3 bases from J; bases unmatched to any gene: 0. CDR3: CASSDSLAGYNEQFF. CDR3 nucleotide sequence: TGTGCCAGCAGTGACTCACTAGCGGGCTACAATGAGCAGTTCTTC.

The CDR3 nucleotides are TGTGCTAGTGGTCCAGGACTAGCGGGGGGGCAAGAGACCCAGTACTTC. Its translation: CASGPGLAGGQETQYF. V is TRBV12-5 and J is TRBJ2-5; 15 bases agree with TRBD2. This CDR3 has 16 amino acids. Germline CDR1 is LGHNT and CDR2 is FRNRAP. V lost 5 bases and J lost 2; bases outside the gene matches: 3. The complete variable domain, with remaining parts taken from reference TRBV12-5 and TRBJ2-5, reads DARVTQTPRHKVTEMGQEVTMRCQPILGHNTVFWYRQTMMQGLELLAYFRNRAPLDDSGMPKDRFSAEMPDATLATLKIQPSEPRDSAVYFCASGPGLAGGQETQYFGPGTRLLVL.

The CDR3 nucleotides are TGTGCCAGCAGCGAGGACGCCGGGACAGCGGAGACCCAGTACTTC. Translation gives CASSEDAGTAETQYF. The V and J genes are TRBV6-1 and TRBJ2-5; TRBD1 matches 7 bases. V dropped 6 bases and J dropped 5; count of bases not matched to a gene: 12. Germline-derived CDR1 and CDR2 are MNHNS and SASEGT. CDR3 length: 15 amino acids.

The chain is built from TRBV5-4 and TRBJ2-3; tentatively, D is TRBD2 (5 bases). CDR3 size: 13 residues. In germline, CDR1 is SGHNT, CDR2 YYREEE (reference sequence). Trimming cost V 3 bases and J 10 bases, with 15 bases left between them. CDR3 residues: CASSSGEGLSQYF. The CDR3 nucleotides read TGTGCCAGCAGCTCGGGTGAGGGCCTTTCGCAGTATTTT.

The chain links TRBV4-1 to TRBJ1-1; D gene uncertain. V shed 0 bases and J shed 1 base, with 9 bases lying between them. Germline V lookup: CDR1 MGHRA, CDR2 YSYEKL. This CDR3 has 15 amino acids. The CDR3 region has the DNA TGCGCCAGCAGCCAAGAGGCCAGCCCGAACACTGAAGCTTTCTTT. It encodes CASSQEASPNTEAFF.

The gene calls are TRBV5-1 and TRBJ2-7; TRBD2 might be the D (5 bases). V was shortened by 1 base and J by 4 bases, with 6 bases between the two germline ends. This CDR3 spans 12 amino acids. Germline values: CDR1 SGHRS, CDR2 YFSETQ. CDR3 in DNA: TGCGCCAGCAGCTTGCGGGGTTACGAGCAGTACTTC. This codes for CASSLRGYEQYF.

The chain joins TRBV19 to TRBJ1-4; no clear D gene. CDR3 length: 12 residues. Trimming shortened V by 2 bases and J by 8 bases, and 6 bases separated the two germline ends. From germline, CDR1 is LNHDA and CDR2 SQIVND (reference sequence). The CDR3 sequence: CASSITAEKLFF. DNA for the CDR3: TGTGCCAGTAGTATAACGGCCGAAAAACTGTTTTTT.

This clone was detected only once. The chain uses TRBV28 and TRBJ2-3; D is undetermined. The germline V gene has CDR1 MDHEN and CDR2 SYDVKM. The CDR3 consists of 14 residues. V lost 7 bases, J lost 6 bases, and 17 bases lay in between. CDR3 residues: CASTQSRVWDTQYF. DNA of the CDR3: TGTGCCAGCACCCAAAGCCGGGTATGGGATACGCAGTATTTT.

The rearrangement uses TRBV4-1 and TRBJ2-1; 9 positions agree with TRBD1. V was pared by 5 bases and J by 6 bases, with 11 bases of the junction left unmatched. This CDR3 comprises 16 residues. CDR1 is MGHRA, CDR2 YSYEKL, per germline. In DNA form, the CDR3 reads TGCGCCAGCAGCGAGAAAGGACAGGGGTGGTCCAATGAGCAGTTCTTC. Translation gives CASSEKGQGWSNEQFF.

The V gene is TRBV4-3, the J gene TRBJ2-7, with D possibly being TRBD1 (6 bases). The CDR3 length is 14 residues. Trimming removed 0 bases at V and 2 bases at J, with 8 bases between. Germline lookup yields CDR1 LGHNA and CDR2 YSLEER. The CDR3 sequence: CASSQDRGTYEQYF. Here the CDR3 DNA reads TGCGCCAGCAGCCAAGACAGGGGAACCTACGAGCAGTACTTC.

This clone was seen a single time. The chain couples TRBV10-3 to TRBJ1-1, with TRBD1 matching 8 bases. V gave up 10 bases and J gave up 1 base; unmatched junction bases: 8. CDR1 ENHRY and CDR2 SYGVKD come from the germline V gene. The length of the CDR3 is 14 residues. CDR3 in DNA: TGTGCCAGTACTTCCGGGACAGGGAACACTGAAGCTTTCTTT. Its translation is CASTSGTGNTEAFF.

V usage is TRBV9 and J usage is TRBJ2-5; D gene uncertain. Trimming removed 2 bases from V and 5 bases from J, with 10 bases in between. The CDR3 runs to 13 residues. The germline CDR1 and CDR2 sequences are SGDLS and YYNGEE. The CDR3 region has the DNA TGTGCCAGCAGCGTCTCGCAGTGGGAGACCCAGTACTTC. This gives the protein CASSVSQWETQYF.

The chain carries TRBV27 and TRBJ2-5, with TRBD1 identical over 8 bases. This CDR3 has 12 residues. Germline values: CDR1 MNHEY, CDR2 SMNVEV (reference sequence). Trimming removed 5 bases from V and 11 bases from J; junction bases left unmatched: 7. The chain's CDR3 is CASSGETGAQYF. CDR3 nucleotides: TGTGCCAGCAGTGGCGAGACAGGGGCGCAGTACTTC.

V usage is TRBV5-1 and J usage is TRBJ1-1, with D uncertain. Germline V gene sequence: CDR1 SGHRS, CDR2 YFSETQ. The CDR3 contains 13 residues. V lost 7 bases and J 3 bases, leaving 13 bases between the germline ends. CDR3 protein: CASRGVGDTEAFF. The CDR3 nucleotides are TGCGCCAGCCGTGGAGTCGGGGACACTGAAGCTTTCTTT.

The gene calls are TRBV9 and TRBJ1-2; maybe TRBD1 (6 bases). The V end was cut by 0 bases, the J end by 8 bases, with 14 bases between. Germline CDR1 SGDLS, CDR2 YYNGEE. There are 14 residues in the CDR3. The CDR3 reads CASSVGGGPQGYTF. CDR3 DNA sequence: TGTGCCAGCAGCGTAGGTGGGGGGCCTCAAGGCTACACCTTC.

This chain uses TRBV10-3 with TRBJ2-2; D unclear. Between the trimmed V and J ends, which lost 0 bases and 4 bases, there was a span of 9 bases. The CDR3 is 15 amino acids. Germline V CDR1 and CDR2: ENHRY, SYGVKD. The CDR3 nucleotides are TGTGCCATCAGTGAGTCGAACAGTGGCACCGGGGAGCTGTTTTTT. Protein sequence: CAISESNSGTGELFF.

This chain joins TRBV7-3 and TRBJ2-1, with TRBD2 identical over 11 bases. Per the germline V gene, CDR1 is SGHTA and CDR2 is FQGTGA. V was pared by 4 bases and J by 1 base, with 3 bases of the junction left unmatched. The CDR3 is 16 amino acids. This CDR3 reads CASSSSSGGSYNEQFF. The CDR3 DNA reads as TGTGCCAGCAGCTCCTCTAGCGGGGGGTCCTACAATGAGCAGTTCTTC.

CDR3 DNA sequence: TGCGCCAGCAGTGCTGAGACCCAGTACTTC. This translates into CASSAETQYF. The chain uses TRBV10-2 and TRBJ2-5; D unresolved. V was clipped by 4 bases and J by 5 bases, with 2 bases between them. The CDR3 has 10 amino acids. Germline CDR1 and CDR2: WSHSY and SAAADI.

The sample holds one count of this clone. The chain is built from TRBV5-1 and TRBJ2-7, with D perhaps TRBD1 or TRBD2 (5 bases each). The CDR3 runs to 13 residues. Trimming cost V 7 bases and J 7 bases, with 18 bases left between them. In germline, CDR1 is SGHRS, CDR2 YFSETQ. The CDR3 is CASFKGVSGEQYF. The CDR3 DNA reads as TGCGCCAGCTTCAAAGGGGTCTCGGGAGAGCAGTACTTC.

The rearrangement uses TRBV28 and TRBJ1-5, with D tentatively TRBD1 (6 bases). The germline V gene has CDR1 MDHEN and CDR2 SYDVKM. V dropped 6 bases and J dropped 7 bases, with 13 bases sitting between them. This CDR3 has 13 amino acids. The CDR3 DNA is TGTGCCAGCAGCCAGGGGCCCGGACAGCCCCAGCATTTT. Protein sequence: CASSQGPGQPQHF. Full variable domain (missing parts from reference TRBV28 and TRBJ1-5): DVKVTQSSRYLVKRTGEKVFLECVQDMDHENMFWYRQDPGLGLRLIYFSYDVKMKEKGDIPEGYSVSREKKERFSLILESASTNQTSMYLCASSQGPGQPQHFGDGTRLSIL.

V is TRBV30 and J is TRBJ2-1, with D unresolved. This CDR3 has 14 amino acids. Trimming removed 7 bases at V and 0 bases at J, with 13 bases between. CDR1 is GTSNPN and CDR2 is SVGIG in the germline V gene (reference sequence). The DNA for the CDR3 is TGTGCCTTTCTTCGTCAGGCCTCCTACAATGAGCAGTTCTTC. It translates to CAFLRQASYNEQFF.

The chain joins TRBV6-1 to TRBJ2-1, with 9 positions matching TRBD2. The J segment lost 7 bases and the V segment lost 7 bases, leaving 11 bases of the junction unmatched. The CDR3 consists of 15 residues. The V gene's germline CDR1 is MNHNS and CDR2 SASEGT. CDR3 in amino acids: CASTTDAGGPNEQFF. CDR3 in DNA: TGTGCCAGCACTACGGACGCGGGGGGGCCTAATGAGCAGTTCTTC.